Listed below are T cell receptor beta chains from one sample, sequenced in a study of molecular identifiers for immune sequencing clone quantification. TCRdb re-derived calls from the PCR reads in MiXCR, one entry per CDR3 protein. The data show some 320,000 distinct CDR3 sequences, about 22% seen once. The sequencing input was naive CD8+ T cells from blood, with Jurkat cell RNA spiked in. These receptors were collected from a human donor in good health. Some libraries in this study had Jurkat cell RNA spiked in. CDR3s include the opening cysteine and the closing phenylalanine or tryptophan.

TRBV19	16	CASSTIDFENVDTQYF
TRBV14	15	CASSPRDNYQETQYF
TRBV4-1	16	CASSQDHRSGANVLTF
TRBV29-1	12	CSVGTMNTEAFF
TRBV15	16	CATGRDISTSTDTQYF
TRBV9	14	CASSVEAGSTEAFF
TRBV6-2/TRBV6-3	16	CASSTGRGSYNSPLHF
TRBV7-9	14	CASSHTGVHQPQHF
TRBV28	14	CASSLGAIPTEAFF
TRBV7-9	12	CASSSSKETQYF
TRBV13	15	CASSIVTEANSPLHF
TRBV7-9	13	CASSLSINTEAFF
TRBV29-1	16	CSVERGGQGNTDTQYF
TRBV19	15	CASSIDGAGAYEQYF
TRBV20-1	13	CSAPNRGRETQYF
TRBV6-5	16	CASSYSGLTGASEQYF
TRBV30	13	CAWSRGTGDGYTF
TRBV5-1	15	CASSWDLDANTEAFF
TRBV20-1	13	CSARVRGFHEQYF
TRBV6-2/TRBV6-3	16	CASSYRSGGKSDTQYF
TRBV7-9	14	CASSSTWTAYEQYF
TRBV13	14	CASSYAQASGELFF
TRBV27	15	CASSAGTGAHYGYTF
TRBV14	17	CASSQDSAREWFHGYTF
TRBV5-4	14	CASSLDKLNTEAFF
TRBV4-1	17	CASSQARTGTQNYGYTF
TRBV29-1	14	CSVDGTDRGTEAFF
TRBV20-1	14	CSAVRDSTTYEQYF
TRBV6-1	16	CASSPTGQSSYNEQFF
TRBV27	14	CASSYDRGLTEAFF
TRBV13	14	CASSTREPKNIQYF
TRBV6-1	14	CASSEGQGADTQYF
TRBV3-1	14	CASSQGRGLYGYTF
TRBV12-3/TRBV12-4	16	CASSLGTGLAGNTIYF
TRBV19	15	CASSVGSGIYNEQFF
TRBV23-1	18	CASSQCRAVILYTGELFF
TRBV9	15	CASSVGGGRNTEAFF
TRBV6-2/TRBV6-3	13	CASRDTYDGELFF
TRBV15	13	CATRPGVRKTQYF
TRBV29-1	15	CSVVGTGLLFPEAFF
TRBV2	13	CASSEAGLDTQYF
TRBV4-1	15	CASSHRTGQTYKQYF